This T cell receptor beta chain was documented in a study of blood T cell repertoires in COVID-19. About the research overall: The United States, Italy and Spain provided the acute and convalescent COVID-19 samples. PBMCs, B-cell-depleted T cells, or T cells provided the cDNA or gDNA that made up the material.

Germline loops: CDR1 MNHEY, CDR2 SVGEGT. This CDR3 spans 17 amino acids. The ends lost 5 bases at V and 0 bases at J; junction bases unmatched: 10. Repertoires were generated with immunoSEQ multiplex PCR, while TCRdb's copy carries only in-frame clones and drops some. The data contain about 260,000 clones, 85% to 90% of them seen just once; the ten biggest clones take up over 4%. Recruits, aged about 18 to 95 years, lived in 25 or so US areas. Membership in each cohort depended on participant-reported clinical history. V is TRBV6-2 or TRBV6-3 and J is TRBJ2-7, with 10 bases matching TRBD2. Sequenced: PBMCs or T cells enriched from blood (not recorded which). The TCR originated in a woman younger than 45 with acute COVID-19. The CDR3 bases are TGTGCCAGCAGTCGTCCTGTTTCTAGCGGGAGCTCCTACGAGCAGTACTTC. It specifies CASSRPVSSGSSYEQYF.